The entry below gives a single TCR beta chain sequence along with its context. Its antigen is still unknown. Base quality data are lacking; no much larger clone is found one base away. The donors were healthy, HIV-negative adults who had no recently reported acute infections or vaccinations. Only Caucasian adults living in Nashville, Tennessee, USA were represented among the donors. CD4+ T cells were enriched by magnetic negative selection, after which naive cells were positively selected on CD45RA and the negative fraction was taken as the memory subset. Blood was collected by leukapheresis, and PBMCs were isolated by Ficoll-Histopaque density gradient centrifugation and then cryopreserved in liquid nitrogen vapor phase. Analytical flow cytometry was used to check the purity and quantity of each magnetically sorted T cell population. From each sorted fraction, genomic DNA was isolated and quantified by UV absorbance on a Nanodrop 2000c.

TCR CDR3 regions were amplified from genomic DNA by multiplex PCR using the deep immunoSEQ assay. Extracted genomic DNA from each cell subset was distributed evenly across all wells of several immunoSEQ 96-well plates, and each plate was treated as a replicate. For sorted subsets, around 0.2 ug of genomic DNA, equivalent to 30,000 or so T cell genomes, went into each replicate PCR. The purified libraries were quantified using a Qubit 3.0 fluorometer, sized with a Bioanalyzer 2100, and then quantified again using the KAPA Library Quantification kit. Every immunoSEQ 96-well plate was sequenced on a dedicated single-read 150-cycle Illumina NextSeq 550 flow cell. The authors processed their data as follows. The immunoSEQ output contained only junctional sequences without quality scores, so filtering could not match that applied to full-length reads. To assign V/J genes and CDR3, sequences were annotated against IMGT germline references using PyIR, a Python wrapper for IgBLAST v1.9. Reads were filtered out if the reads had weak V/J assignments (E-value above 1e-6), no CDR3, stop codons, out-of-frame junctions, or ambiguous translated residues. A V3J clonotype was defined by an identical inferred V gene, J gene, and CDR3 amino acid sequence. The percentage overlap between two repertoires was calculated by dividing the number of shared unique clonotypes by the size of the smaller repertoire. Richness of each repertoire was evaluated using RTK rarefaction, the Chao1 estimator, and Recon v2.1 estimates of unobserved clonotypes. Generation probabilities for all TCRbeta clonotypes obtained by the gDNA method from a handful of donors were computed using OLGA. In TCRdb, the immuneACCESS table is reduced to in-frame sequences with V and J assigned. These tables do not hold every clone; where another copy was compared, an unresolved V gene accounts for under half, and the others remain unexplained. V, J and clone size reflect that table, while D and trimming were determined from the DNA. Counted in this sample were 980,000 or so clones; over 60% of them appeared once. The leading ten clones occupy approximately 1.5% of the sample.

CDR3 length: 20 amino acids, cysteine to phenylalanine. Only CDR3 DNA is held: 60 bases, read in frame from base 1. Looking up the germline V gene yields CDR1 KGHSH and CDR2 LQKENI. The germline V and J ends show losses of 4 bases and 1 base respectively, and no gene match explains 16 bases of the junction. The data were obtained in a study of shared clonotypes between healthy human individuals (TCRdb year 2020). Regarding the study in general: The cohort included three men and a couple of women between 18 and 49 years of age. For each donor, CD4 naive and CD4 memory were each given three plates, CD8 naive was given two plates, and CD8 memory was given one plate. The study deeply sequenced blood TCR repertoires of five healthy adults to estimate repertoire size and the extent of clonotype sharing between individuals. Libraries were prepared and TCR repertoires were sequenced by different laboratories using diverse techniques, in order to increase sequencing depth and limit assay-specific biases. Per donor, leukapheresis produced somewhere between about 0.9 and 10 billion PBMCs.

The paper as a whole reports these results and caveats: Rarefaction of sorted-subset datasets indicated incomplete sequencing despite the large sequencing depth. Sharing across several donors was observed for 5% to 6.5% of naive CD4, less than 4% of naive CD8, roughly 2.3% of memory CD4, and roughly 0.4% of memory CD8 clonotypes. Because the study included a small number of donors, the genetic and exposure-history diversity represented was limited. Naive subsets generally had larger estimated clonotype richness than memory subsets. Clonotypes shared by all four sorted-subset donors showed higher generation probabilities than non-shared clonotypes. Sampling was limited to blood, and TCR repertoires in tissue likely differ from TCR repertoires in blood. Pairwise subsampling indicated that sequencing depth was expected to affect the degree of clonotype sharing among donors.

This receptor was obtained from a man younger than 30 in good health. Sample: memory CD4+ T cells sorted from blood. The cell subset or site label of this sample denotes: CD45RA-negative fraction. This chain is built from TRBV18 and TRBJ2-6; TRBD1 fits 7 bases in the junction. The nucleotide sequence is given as TGTGCCAGCTCACGTGATCCCGGGACAGCGACTGCATCTGGGGCCAACGTCCTGACTTTC. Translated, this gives CASSRDPGTATASGANVLTF.